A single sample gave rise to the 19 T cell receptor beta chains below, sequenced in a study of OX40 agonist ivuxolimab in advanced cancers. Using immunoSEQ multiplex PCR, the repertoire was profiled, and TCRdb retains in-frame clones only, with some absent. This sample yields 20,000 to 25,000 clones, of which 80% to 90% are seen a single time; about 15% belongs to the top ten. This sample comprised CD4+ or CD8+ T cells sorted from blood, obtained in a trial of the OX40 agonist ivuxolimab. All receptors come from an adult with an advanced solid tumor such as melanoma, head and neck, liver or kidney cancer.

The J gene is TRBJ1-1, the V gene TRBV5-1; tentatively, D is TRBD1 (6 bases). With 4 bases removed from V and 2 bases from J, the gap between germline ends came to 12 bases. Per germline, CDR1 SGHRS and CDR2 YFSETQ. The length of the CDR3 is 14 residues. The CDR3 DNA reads TGCGCCAGCAGCCCCCAGACAGGTAACACTGAAGCTTTCTTT. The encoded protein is CASSPQTGNTEAFF.

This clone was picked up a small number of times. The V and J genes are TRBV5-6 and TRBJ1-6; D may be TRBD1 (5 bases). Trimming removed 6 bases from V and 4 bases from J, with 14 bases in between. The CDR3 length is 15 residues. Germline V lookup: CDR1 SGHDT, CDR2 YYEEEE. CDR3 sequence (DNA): TGTGCCAGCACCGCAACTCGGGGGTATAATTCACCCCTCCACTTT. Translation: CASTATRGYNSPLHF. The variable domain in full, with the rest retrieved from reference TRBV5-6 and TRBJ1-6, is DAGVTQSPTHLIKTRGQQVTLRCSPKSGHDTVSWYQQALGQGPQFIFQYYEEEERQRGNFPDRFSGHQFPNYSSELNVNALLLGDSALYLCASTATRGYNSPLHFGNGTRLTVT.

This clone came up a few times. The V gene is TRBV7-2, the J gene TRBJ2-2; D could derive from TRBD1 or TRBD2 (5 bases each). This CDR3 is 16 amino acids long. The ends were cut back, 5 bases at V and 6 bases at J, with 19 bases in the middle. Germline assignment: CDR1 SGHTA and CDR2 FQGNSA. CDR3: CASSPGLGLGAGELFF. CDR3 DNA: TGTGCCAGCAGCCCTGGGTTAGGCTTGGGGGCCGGGGAGCTGTTTTTT.

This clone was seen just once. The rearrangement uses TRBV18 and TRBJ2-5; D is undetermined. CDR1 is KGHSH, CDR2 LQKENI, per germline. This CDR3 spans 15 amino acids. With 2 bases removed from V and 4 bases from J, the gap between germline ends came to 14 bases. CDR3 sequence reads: CASSPGQVSVETQYF. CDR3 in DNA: TGTGCCAGCTCACCAGGGCAGGTCTCGGTAGAGACCCAGTACTTC. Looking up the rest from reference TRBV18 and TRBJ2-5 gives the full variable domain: NAGVMQNPRHLVRRRGQEARLRCSPMKGHSHVYWYRQLPEEGLKFMVYLQKENIIDESGMPKERFSAEFPKEGPSILRIQQVVRGDSAAYFCASSPGQVSVETQYFGPGTRLLVL.

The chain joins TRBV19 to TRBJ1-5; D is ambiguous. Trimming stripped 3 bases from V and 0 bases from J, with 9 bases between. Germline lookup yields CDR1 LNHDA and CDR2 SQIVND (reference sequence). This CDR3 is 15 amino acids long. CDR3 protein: CASSMKGGSNQPQHF. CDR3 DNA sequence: TGTGCCAGTAGTATGAAAGGAGGTAGCAATCAGCCCCAGCATTTT.

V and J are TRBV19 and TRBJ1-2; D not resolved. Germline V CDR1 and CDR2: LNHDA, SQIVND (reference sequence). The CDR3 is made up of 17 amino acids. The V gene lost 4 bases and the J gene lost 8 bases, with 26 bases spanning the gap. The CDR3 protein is CASSTAKDRASQWGYTF. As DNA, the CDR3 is TGTGCCAGTAGTACGGCCAAAGACCGGGCCTCCCAGTGGGGCTACACCTTC. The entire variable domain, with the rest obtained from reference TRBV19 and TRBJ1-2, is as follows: DGGITQSPKYLFRKEGQNVTLSCEQNLNHDAMYWYRQDPGQGLRLIYYSQIVNDFQKGDIAEGYSVSREKKESFPLTVTSAQKNPTAFYLCASSTAKDRASQWGYTFGSGTRLTVV.

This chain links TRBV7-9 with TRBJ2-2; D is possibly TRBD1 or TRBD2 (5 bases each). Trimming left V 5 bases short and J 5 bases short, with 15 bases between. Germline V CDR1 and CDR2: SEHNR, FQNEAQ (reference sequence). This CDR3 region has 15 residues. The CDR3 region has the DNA TGTGCCAGCAGCCCCGGGGCAGGGTTTACCGGGGAGCTGTTTTTT. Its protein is CASSPGAGFTGELFF.

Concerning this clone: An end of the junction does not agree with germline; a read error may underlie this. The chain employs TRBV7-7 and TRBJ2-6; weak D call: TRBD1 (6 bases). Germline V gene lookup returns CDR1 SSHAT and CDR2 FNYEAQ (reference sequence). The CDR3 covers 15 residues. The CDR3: CASSLGGSGANVLTF. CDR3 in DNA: TGTGCTAGCAGCTTAGGGGGCTCTGGGGCCAACGTCCTGACTTTC.

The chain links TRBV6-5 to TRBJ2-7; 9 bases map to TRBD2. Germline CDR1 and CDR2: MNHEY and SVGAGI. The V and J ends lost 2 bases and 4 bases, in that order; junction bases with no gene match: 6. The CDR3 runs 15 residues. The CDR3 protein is CASSYKASGTYEQYF. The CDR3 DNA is TGTGCCAGCAGTTACAAGGCTAGCGGGACATACGAGCAGTACTTC.

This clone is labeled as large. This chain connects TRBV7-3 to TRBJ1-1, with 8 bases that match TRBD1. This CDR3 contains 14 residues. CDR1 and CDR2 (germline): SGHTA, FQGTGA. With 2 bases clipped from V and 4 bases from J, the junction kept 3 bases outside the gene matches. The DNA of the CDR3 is TGTGCCAGCAGCTTACAGGGGGCAGGCACTGAAGCTTTCTTT. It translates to CASSLQGAGTEAFF.

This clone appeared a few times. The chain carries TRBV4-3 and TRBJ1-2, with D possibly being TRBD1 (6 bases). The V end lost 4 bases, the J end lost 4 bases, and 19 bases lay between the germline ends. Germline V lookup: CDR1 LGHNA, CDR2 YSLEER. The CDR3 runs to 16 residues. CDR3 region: CASSRSDRPTFYGYTF. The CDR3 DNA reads TGCGCCAGCAGCCGTTCAGACAGGCCTACTTTCTATGGCTACACCTTC.

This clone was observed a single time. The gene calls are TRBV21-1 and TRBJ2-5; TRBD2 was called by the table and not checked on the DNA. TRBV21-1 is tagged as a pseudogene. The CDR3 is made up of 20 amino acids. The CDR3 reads CASSKPSSFSSGGPPLTQYF. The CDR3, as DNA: TGTGCCAGCAGCAAACCTTCATCCTTTTCTAGCGGGGGCCCCCCGCTGACCCAGTACTTC.

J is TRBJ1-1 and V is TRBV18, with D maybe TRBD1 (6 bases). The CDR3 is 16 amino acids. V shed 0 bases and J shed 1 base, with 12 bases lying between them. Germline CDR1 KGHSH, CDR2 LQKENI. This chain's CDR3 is CASSPPKGGENTEAFF. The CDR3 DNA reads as TGTGCCAGCTCACCACCGAAGGGGGGAGAGAACACTGAAGCTTTCTTT.

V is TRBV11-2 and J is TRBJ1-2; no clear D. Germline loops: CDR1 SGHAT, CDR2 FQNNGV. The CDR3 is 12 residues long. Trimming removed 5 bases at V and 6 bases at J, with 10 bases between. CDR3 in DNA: TGTGCCAGCAGCCCCGTTTTTGATGGCTACACCTTC. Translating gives CASSPVFDGYTF. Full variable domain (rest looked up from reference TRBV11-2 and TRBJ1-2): EAGVAQSPRYKIIEKRQSVAFWCNPISGHATLYWYQQILGQGPKLLIQFQNNGVVDDSQLPKDRFSAERLKGVDSTLKIQPAKLEDSAVYLCASSPVFDGYTFGSGTRLTVV.

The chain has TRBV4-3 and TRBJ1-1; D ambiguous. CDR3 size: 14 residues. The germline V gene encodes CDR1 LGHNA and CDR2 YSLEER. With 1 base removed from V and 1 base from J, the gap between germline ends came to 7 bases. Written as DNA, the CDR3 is TGCGCCAGCAGCCAAGGTCTCCCGAACACTGAAGCTTTCTTT. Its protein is CASSQGLPNTEAFF.

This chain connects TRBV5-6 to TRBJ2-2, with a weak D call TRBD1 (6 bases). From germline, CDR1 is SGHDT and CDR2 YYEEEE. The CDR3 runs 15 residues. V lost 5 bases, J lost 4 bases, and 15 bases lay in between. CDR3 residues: CASSRQGQVTGELFF. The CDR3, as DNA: TGTGCCAGCAGTCGTCAGGGGCAAGTCACCGGGGAGCTGTTTTTT.

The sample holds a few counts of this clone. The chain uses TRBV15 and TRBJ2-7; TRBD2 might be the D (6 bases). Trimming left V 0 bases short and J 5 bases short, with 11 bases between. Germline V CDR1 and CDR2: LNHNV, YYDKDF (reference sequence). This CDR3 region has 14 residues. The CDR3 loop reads CATSRDRGGDEQYF. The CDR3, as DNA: TGTGCCACCAGCAGAGATAGAGGCGGGGACGAGCAGTACTTC.

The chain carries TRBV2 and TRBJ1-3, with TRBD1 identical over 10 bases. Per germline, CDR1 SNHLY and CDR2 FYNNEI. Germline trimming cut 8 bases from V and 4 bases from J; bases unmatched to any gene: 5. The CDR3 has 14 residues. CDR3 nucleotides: TGTGCCAGCCATAGGGGACAGGGGGGAAACACCATATATTTT. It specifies CASHRGQGGNTIYF.

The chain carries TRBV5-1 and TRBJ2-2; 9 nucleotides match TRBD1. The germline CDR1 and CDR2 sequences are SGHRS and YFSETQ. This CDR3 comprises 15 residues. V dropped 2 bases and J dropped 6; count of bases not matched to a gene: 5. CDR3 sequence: CASSLEQGASGELFF. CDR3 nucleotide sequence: TGCGCCAGCAGCTTAGAACAGGGGGCGTCCGGGGAGCTGTTTTTT.